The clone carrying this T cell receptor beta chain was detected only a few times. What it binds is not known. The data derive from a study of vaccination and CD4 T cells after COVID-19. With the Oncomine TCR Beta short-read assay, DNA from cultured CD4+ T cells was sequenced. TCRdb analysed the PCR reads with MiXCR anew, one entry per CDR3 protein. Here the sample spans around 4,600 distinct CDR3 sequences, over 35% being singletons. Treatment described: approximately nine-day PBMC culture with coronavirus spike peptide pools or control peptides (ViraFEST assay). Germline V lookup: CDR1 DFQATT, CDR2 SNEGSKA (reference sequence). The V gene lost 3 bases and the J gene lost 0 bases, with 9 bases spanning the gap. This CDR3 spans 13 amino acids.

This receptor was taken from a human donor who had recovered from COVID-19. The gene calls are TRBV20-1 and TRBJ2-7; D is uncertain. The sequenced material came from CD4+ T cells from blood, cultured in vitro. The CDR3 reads CSASRQFSYEQYF. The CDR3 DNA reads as TGCAGTGCTAGTAGGCAGTTCTCCTACGAGCAGTACTTC.